This TCR beta chain is from a study of CD8+ T cells in alopecia areata. Study-level background: Scoring of severity for treated patients was based on percentage of affected scalp area.

The germline V and J ends were trimmed by 0 bases and 3 bases, with 13 bases remaining between them. This CDR3 spans 15 amino acids. CDR1 is SGHNT and CDR2 is YYREEE in the germline V gene (reference sequence). As the sequencing template, cDNA was produced by extracting RNA and reverse transcribing it. Repertoires were generated with immunoSEQ multiplex PCR, while TCRdb's copy carries only in-frame clones and drops some. This repertoire shows some 190,000 clones, approximately 51% found once; its top ten account for over 9%. As to treatment: oral pan-JAK inhibitor, 5-10 mg twice daily. Peripheral blood and lesional scalp punch biopsies came from alopecia areata patients. This clone was counted between two and nine times.

The sample consisted of CD8+ T cells sorted from blood, taken between weeks 51 and 54, from a patient treated with tofacitinib. The chain links TRBV5-4 to TRBJ2-7; possibly TRBD1 for D (6 bases). The sequence was obtained from a human donor with alopecia areata. CDR3 sequence reads: CASSLGAGESYEQYF. The DNA for the CDR3 is TGTGCCAGCAGCTTGGGGGCAGGGGAAAGCTACGAGCAGTACTTC.